A single sample is the source of the 31 T cell receptor beta chains below, sequenced in a study of OX40 agonist ivuxolimab in advanced cancers. The data were produced by immunoSEQ multiplex PCR, yet TCRdb's version contains in-frame clones alone and is incomplete. Of approximately 7,000 clones listed, nearly 70% were seen once; the top ten hold less than 20%. The source material was CD4+ or CD8+ T cells sorted from blood, sampled in a trial of the OX40 agonist ivuxolimab. The receptors were sampled from an adult with an advanced solid tumor such as melanoma, head and neck, liver or kidney cancer.

This chain uses TRBV4-2 with TRBJ2-1, with 12 nucleotides matching TRBD2. The V and J ends lost 1 base and 7 bases, in that order; junction bases with no gene match: 8. Germline assignment: CDR1 LGHNA and CDR2 YNFKEQ. The length of the CDR3 is 17 residues. This CDR3 is CASSQGLAGEVGNEQFF. CDR3 bases: TGTGCCAGCAGCCAAGGACTAGCGGGAGAGGTCGGGAATGAGCAGTTCTTC.

This chain uses TRBV27 with TRBJ2-5; no reliable D call. The CDR3 runs 13 residues. CDR1 MNHEY and CDR2 SMNVEV come from the germline V gene (reference sequence). V shed 3 bases and J shed 4 bases, with 9 bases lying between them. Here the CDR3 reads CASSFVWRETQYF. The CDR3 DNA is TGTGCCAGCAGTTTTGTGTGGAGAGAGACCCAGTACTTC.

V gene TRBV25-1 combines with J gene TRBJ2-6; perhaps TRBD1 as D (5 bases). This CDR3 region has 16 residues. V was shortened by 2 bases and J by 1 base, with 9 bases between the two germline ends. Germline CDR1 and CDR2: MGHDK and SYGVNS. The CDR3 protein is CASSEGSGSGANVLTF. The CDR3 region has the DNA TGTGCCAGCAGTGAAGGGTCAGGGTCTGGGGCCAACGTCCTGACTTTC.

This clone is termed medium-sized. The rearrangement joins TRBV4-1 to TRBJ1-2; D not resolved. CDR3 length: 14 residues. CDR1 MGHRA and CDR2 YSYEKL come from the germline V gene. The V gene lost 4 bases and the J gene lost 3 bases, with 12 bases spanning the gap. The CDR3, as DNA: TGCGCCAGCAGCCCTGAGACCCACTACTATGGCTACACCTTC. Its protein product is CASSPETHYYGYTF.

As regards this clone: Mismatch with germline at one junction end may stem from a read error. This chain links TRBV4-1 with TRBJ2-3; TRBD2 matches 10 bases. Germline V gene lookup returns CDR1 MGHRA and CDR2 YSYEKL. This CDR3 comprises 17 residues. DNA for the CDR3: TGCGCCAGCGGCCAAGCGGGGAGCGGGAGGGCCTTTGATACGCAGTATTTT. Protein sequence: CASGQAGSGRAFDTQYF.

This sequence joins TRBV29-1 and TRBJ2-5; D is perhaps TRBD1 or TRBD2 (6 bases each). Gene TRBJ2-7 matches the end of the DNA better, so the J call may be wrong. The CDR3 sequence is 14 residues long. Per germline, CDR1 SQVTM and CDR2 ANQGSEA. CDR3 coding DNA: TGCAGCGTTGAATTGGAGGAGGGGGCCTACGAGCAGTACTTC. This encodes CSVELEEGAYEQYF.

The chain recombines TRBV28 with TRBJ2-6, with 14 bases lining up with TRBD2. The CDR3 length is 19 residues. V lost 4 bases, J lost 5 bases, and 10 bases stayed unmatched. Germline lookup yields CDR1 MDHEN and CDR2 SYDVKM. The CDR3 nucleotides are TGTGCCAGCAGTTCCCCCCCCGGGACTAGCGGGAGTTGGGCCAACGTCCTGACTTTC. Translating gives CASSSPPGTSGSWANVLTF.

This sequence joins TRBV4-1 and TRBJ1-3; 7 nucleotides line up with TRBD1. J lost 11 bases, V lost 0 bases, and 13 bases had no gene match. The CDR3 has 16 amino acids. Germline CDR1 reads MGHRA; CDR2 reads YSYEKL. CDR3 sequence (DNA): TGCGCCAGCAGCCAAGATCTGACAGGGCCGGAACAGGCCATATATTTT. It is translated as CASSQDLTGPEQAIYF.

This clone was recorded once. J is TRBJ2-7 and V is TRBV27; a weak D match, TRBD1 (6 bases). Trimming cost V 6 bases and J 7 bases, with 19 bases left between them. CDR1 MNHEY and CDR2 SMNVEV come from the germline V gene (reference sequence). The length of the CDR3 is 14 residues. CDR3 sequence: CASRSLTGIDEQYF. CDR3 bases: TGTGCCAGCAGATCTCTTACAGGGATCGATGAGCAGTACTTC.

The chain uses TRBV19 and TRBJ1-5; D is uncertain. The CDR3 contains 16 residues. The V end lost 4 bases, the J end lost 6 bases, and 19 bases lay between the germline ends. Germline assignment: CDR1 LNHDA and CDR2 SQIVND (reference sequence). The CDR3 is CASSNPYMVEFQPQHF. The CDR3 DNA follows: TGTGCCAGTAGTAACCCCTATATGGTTGAATTTCAGCCCCAGCATTTT.

The chain carries TRBV7-9 and TRBJ1-1; no clear D gene. Trimming stripped 2 bases from V and 1 base from J, with 8 bases between. CDR1 and CDR2 (germline): SEHNR, FQNEAQ (reference sequence). The CDR3 runs to 14 residues. The CDR3 nucleotides are TGTGCCAGCAGCTTACCATTTGAGAACACTGAAGCTTTCTTT. Amino acids: CASSLPFENTEAFF.

V gene TRBV11-1 combines with J gene TRBJ2-5; 9 nucleotides line up with TRBD1. Germline CDR1 reads SGHAT; CDR2 reads FQDESV (reference sequence). This CDR3 region has 19 residues. V trimming: 1 base; J trimming: 5 bases; junction bases outside the gene matches: 17. The CDR3 DNA is TGTGCCAGCAGCTTAGTATTCGGCTCCGTCCGGGACAGGGACGAGACCCAGTACTTC. Protein: CASSLVFGSVRDRDETQYF.

A single count supports this clone. This chain uses TRBV4-3 with TRBJ1-1; D not certain. There are 13 residues in the CDR3. V dropped 1 base and J dropped 1 base, with 4 bases sitting between them. Germline V gene sequence: CDR1 LGHNA, CDR2 YSLEER. Here the CDR3 reads CASSQGENTEAFF. The CDR3 nucleotides read TGCGCCAGCAGCCAAGGTGAGAACACTGAAGCTTTCTTT.

This chain links TRBV6-5 with TRBJ1-5, with 9 bases matching TRBD1. V lost 6 bases to trimming and J lost 5 bases; unmatched junction nucleotides: 2. The germline V gene has CDR1 MNHEY and CDR2 SVGAGI. This CDR3 region has 13 residues. The CDR3 nucleotides are TGTGCCAGCAGATGGACAGGGGATCAGCCCCAGCATTTT. Translation gives CASRWTGDQPQHF.

This chain connects TRBV27 to TRBJ2-7; 13 bases align to TRBD2. The length of the CDR3 is 15 residues. V shed 4 bases and J 2 bases; nucleotides not matched to a gene: 2. Germline-derived CDR1 and CDR2 are MNHEY and SMNVEV (reference sequence). DNA for the CDR3: TGTGCCAGCAGTTCGGGACTAGCGGGACCCTACGAGCAGTACTTC. Translated: CASSSGLAGPYEQYF.

The rearrangement joins TRBV27 to TRBJ1-2; possibly TRBD1 for D (5 bases). Trimming stripped 5 bases from V and 5 bases from J, with 18 bases between. CDR3 length equals 15 residues. CDR1 and CDR2 from the germline V gene are MNHEY and SMNVEV (reference sequence). The CDR3 sequence: CASSPGGGGWYGYTF. The CDR3 bases are TGTGCCAGCAGTCCGGGTGGCGGGGGGTGGTATGGCTACACCTTC.

This clone has more than one count but fewer than ten. The rearrangement uses TRBV19 and TRBJ2-7; D is possibly TRBD2 (6 bases). CDR1 is LNHDA, CDR2 SQIVND, per germline (reference sequence). V was pared by 6 bases and J by 0 bases, with 12 bases between. The CDR3 totals 14 residues. The CDR3 nucleotides are TGTGCCAGTAGGGGGACTTGGAGCTCCTACGAGCAGTACTTC. It codes for CASRGTWSSYEQYF.

The chain joins TRBV7-9 to TRBJ1-2; D is unresolved. The germline V gene encodes CDR1 SEHNR and CDR2 FQNEAQ (reference sequence). V was clipped by 6 bases and J by 5 bases, with 13 bases between them. CDR3 length: 13 amino acids. CDR3 sequence reads: CASRITTDYGYTF. Here the CDR3 DNA reads TGTGCCAGCAGAATTACCACGGATTATGGCTACACCTTC.

The genes are TRBV30 and TRBJ1-1; TRBD1 might be the D (5 bases). This CDR3 has 12 residues. Germline CDR1 and CDR2: GTSNPN and SVGIG (reference sequence). The V gene lost 2 bases and the J gene lost 6 bases, with 10 bases spanning the gap. CDR3 sequence (DNA): TGTGCCTGGAGTCCAGGGAGGGCTGAAGCTTTCTTT. Its protein product is CAWSPGRAEAFF.

J is TRBJ1-1 and V is TRBV9, with D maybe TRBD1 (5 bases). Trimming took 3 bases from V and 8 from J, leaving 17 bases between them. CDR1 and CDR2 (germline): SGDLS, YYNGEE. The CDR3 contains 14 residues. The CDR3 loop is CASSDGGLGGEAFF. DNA of the CDR3: TGTGCCAGCAGCGACGGGGGACTGGGCGGGGAAGCTTTCTTT.

This CDR3 reads CASSPQGTQPQHF. In nucleotides, the CDR3 is TGTGCCAGTAGCCCGCAGGGGACACAGCCCCAGCATTTT. This rearrangement joins TRBV19 to TRBJ1-5; D might be TRBD1 (6 bases). The germline gives CDR1 LNHDA, CDR2 SQIVND (reference sequence). This CDR3 contains 13 residues. Trimming removed 6 bases from V and 7 bases from J, with 13 bases in between.

J is TRBJ2-7 and V is TRBV28, with D possibly being TRBD1 (6 bases). CDR1 is MDHEN, CDR2 SYDVKM, per germline. Between the trimmed V and J ends, which lost 8 bases and 2 bases, there was a span of 16 bases. This CDR3 contains 14 residues. The CDR3 sequence is CASARSGDPYEQYF. DNA for the CDR3: TGTGCCAGCGCTAGGTCAGGGGACCCCTACGAGCAGTACTTC.

Note on this clone: At one end the junction does not follow the germline gene, possibly because of a read error. The J gene is TRBJ2-7, the V gene TRBV7-7; D gene ambiguous. The germline V gene encodes CDR1 SSHAT and CDR2 FNYEAQ (reference sequence). The CDR3 is made up of 13 amino acids. This CDR3 reads CASSLNAAYEQYF. The CDR3 DNA reads as TGTGCTAGCAGCTTAAACGCCGCCTACGAGCAGTACTTC. Full variable domain (outside the CDR3, taken from reference TRBV7-7 and TRBJ2-7): GAGVSQSPRYKVTKRGQDVTLRCDPISSHATLYWYQQALGQGPEFLTYFNYEAQPDKSGLPSDRFSAERPEGSISTLTIQRTEQRDSAMYRCASSLNAAYEQYFGPGTRLTVT.

CDR3 in amino acids: CASSVDWGLDNEQFF. The CDR3 DNA sequence: TGTGCCAGCAGCGTAGACTGGGGTCTGGACAATGAGCAGTTCTTC. The chain uses TRBV9 and TRBJ2-1; no definite D call. Between the trimmed V and J ends, which lost 0 bases and 5 bases, there was a span of 12 bases. Germline V lookup: CDR1 SGDLS, CDR2 YYNGEE. CDR3 length equals 15 residues. Together with reference TRBV9 and TRBJ2-1, the CDR3 gives the full variable domain: DSGVTQTPKHLITATGQRVTLRCSPRSGDLSVYWYQQSLDQGLQFLIQYYNGEERAKGNILERFSAQQFPDLHSELNLSSLELGDSALYFCASSVDWGLDNEQFFGPGTRLTVL.

This chain connects TRBV7-9 to TRBJ2-6; D might be TRBD2 (6 bases). V was shortened by 7 bases and J by 2 bases, with 12 bases between the two germline ends. The CDR3 has 15 residues. CDR1 and CDR2 (germline): SEHNR, FQNEAQ (reference sequence). CDR3 residues: CASTNGGPGANVLTF. The CDR3 coding sequence is TGTGCCAGCACCAACGGGGGTCCTGGGGCCAACGTCCTGACTTTC. The whole variable domain, remainder taken from reference TRBV7-9 and TRBJ2-6, is DTGVSQNPRHKITKRGQNVTFRCDPISEHNRLYWYRQTLGQGPEFLTYFQNEAQLEKSRLLSDRFSAERPKGSFSTLEIQRTEQGDSAMYLCASTNGGPGANVLTFGAGSRLTVL.

The V gene is TRBV7-9, the J gene TRBJ2-3; the match to TRBD2 covers 12 bases. The V gene's germline CDR1 is SEHNR and CDR2 FQNEAQ (reference sequence). Unmatched junction bases numbered 11, after V lost 5 bases and J lost 8 bases. The CDR3 has 16 amino acids. Here the CDR3 reads CASSTTLAGGSLTQYF. CDR3 sequence (DNA): TGTGCCAGCAGCACAACGCTAGCGGGGGGGTCACTTACGCAGTATTTT. Full variable domain (missing parts from reference TRBV7-9 and TRBJ2-3): DTGVSQNPRHKITKRGQNVTFRCDPISEHNRLYWYRQTLGQGPEFLTYFQNEAQLEKSRLLSDRFSAERPKGSFSTLEIQRTEQGDSAMYLCASSTTLAGGSLTQYFGPGTRLTVL.

J is TRBJ2-2 and V is TRBV6-1; tentative D call: TRBD2 (6 bases). CDR3 length: 15 amino acids. Germline V gives CDR1 MNHNS, CDR2 SASEGT. V dropped 1 base and J dropped 0 bases, with 6 bases sitting between them. The CDR3 region has the DNA TGTGCCAGCAGTGAAGGACTAGCGAACACCGGGGAGCTGTTTTTT. This encodes CASSEGLANTGELFF.

The chain links TRBV30 to TRBJ2-1, with a possible D match to TRBD1 (5 bases). The germline V gene encodes CDR1 GTSNPN and CDR2 SVGIG (reference sequence). This CDR3 has 13 residues. V dropped 4 bases and J dropped 10 bases, with 17 bases sitting between them. This CDR3 reads CAWMGGAEEEQFF. CDR3 in DNA: TGTGCCTGGATGGGTGGGGCTGAGGAGGAGCAGTTCTTC.

By share, this clone ranks as large. The rearrangement joins TRBV9 to TRBJ2-5, with 8 bases lining up with TRBD2. V dropped 3 bases and J dropped 5; count of bases not matched to a gene: 9. Per the germline V gene, CDR1 is SGDLS and CDR2 is YYNGEE. CDR3 size: 15 residues. CDR3 residues: CASSARTSPPETQYF. The CDR3 DNA sequence: TGTGCCAGCAGCGCTAGGACTAGCCCCCCCGAGACCCAGTACTTC.

Relative to its sample, this clone is medium-sized. CDR3 sequence: CASRGGGEQYF. DNA of the CDR3: TGTGCCAGCAGAGGGGGTGGCGAGCAGTACTTC. This chain uses TRBV27 with TRBJ2-7, with D perhaps matching TRBD1 (6 bases). V was pared by 6 bases and J by 6 bases, with 9 bases between. There are 11 residues in the CDR3. CDR1 MNHEY and CDR2 SMNVEV come from the germline V gene (reference sequence).

The V and J genes are TRBV9 and TRBJ2-7; no firm D call. The CDR3 is made up of 14 amino acids. Trimming shortened V by 0 bases and J by 2 bases, and 9 bases separated the two germline ends. Germline V gene sequence: CDR1 SGDLS, CDR2 YYNGEE. The CDR3: CASSVGRRPYEQYF. In DNA, the CDR3 is TGTGCCAGCAGCGTAGGACGCAGACCCTACGAGCAGTACTTC.